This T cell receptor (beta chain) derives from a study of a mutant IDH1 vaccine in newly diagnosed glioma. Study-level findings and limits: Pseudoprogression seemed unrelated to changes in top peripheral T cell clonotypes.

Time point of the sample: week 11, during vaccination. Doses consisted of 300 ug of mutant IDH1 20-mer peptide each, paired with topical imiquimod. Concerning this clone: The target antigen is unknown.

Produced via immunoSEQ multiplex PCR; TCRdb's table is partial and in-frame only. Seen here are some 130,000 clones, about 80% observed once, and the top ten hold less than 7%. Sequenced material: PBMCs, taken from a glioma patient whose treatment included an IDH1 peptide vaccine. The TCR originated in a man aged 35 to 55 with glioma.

For the CDR3, the DNA is TGTGCCAGCAGCGCTACTAGCGGGAGAGAGACCCAGTACTTC. Its translation: CASSATSGRETQYF. The chain is built from TRBV9 and TRBJ2-5, with TRBD2 matching 11 bases. The CDR3 covers 14 residues. V lost 3 bases and J lost 4; bases outside the gene matches: 2. Germline CDR1 SGDLS, CDR2 YYNGEE.